The T cell receptor beta chain described here comes from a study of T cells in localized non-small cell lung cancer. The table came from immunoSEQ multiplex PCR; TCRdb's copy has only in-frame clones and leaves some out. Counted here are tens of thousands of clones, approximately 84% occurring once; the ten biggest clones make up more than 2.5%. Note on this clone: At the DNA level, this CDR3 is encoded by other sequences in the same sample as well.

Germline V CDR1 and CDR2: SGHDT, YYEEEE. The CDR3 runs to 15 residues. With V trimmed by 0 bases and J by 5 bases, 2 bases remained unmatched. The rearrangement joins TRBV5-6 to TRBJ2-1; 10 bases match TRBD2. The TCR sequence derives from a man aged 35-69 years with stage I lung adenocarcinoma. Sequencing used peripheral blood, obtained before any cancer treatment. The CDR3 DNA reads TGTGCCAGCAGCTTGGCACTAGCGGGGAACAATGAGCAGTTCTTC. Protein product: CASSLALAGNNEQFF.